The 20 T cell receptor beta chains presented below share a single source sample, sequenced in a study of T-cell reconstitution after alpha-beta-depleted transplantation in children. It was with unique molecular identifiers that the TCRbeta library was prepared. From the PCR reads, TCRdb called clonotypes with MiXCR, one entry per CDR3 protein. Of roughly 570,000 distinct CDR3 sequences listed, 25% to 30% were seen once; the top ten hold about 35%. The sequencing used PBMCs, collected before TCRalphabeta/CD19-depleted stem cell transplant. These receptors all come from a boy under three years old with Wiskott-Aldrich syndrome, due to receive a stem cell transplant.

The gene calls are TRBV28 and TRBJ1-1; no clear D gene. The CDR3 length is 11 residues. Trimming stripped 8 bases from V and 7 bases from J, with 11 bases between. Germline lookup yields CDR1 MDHEN and CDR2 SYDVKM. The CDR3 region is CASAEAGEAFF. For the CDR3, the DNA is TGTGCCAGCGCAGAGGCTGGTGAAGCTTTCTTT. Full variable domain (missing parts from reference TRBV28 and TRBJ1-1): DVKVTQSSRYLVKRTGEKVFLECVQDMDHENMFWYRQDPGLGLRLIYFSYDVKMKEKGDIPEGYSVSREKKERFSLILESASTNQTSMYLCASAEAGEAFFGQGTRLTVV.

The chain has TRBV12-3 or TRBV12-4 and TRBJ2-7; tentatively, D is TRBD1 or TRBD2 (5 bases each). This CDR3 has 13 amino acids. Trimming cost V 6 bases and J 6 bases, with 15 bases left between them. The CDR3 DNA follows: TGTGCCAGCAGCCGGGACCAAAAGGCCGAGCAGTACTTC. Protein product: CASSRDQKAEQYF.

This clonotype was counted between two and nine times. Here the CDR3 DNA reads TGTGCCAGCAGCTTGGGCCTTCTAGCGGCCTCCTACAATGAGCAGTTCTTC. Protein: CASSLGLLAASYNEQFF. The chain recombines TRBV5-6 with TRBJ2-1, with 7 bases that match TRBD2. Germline V gene lookup returns CDR1 SGHDT and CDR2 YYEEEE. The CDR3 extends over 17 amino acids. V was pared by 0 bases and J by 0 bases, with 6 bases of the junction left unmatched.

The chain links TRBV5-1 to TRBJ2-5; 10 bases align to TRBD2. The CDR3 totals 17 residues. Germline CDR1 is SGHRS and CDR2 is YFSETQ. Trimming cost V 3 bases and J 4 bases; bases outside gene matches: 12. CDR3 loop: CASSSWNLAGVGETQYF. CDR3 coding DNA: TGCGCCAGCAGCTCATGGAATCTAGCGGGAGTCGGAGAGACCCAGTACTTC. Filled out from reference TRBV5-1 and TRBJ2-5, the complete variable domain reads KAGVTQTPRYLIKTRGQQVTLSCSPISGHRSVSWYQQTPGQGLQFLFEYFSETQRNKGNFPGRFSGRQFSNSRSEMNVSTLELGDSALYLCASSSWNLAGVGETQYFGPGTRLLVL.

This chain uses TRBV20-1 with TRBJ2-1; no clear D. CDR1 is DFQATT, CDR2 SNEGSKA, per germline (reference sequence). This CDR3 has 12 residues. V was cut by 2 bases and J by 4 bases, with 6 bases left in between. The CDR3 loop is CSARHGYNEQFF. The CDR3 DNA sequence: TGCAGTGCTAGACACGGTTACAATGAGCAGTTCTTC.

The genes are TRBV7-8 and TRBJ1-2; D unclear. The CDR3 consists of 14 residues. The V end lost 4 bases, the J end lost 4 bases, and 13 bases lay between the germline ends. Germline CDR1 reads SGHVS; CDR2 reads FQNEAQ. The CDR3 here is CASSSRLGSYGYTF. CDR3 nucleotides: TGTGCCAGCAGCTCTCGCTTAGGAAGCTATGGCTACACCTTC.

This clonotype turned up a few times. This chain joins TRBV7-7 and TRBJ2-1, with D possibly TRBD2 on 6 matching bases. Germline loops: CDR1 SSHAT, CDR2 FNYEAQ (reference sequence). The V and J ends lost 5 bases and 3 bases respectively, with 14 bases between them. The CDR3 runs 15 residues. CDR3 sequence reads: CASSASYGSYNEQFF. In DNA, the CDR3 is TGTGCCAGCAGCGCTAGTTACGGGAGCTACAATGAGCAGTTCTTC.

This clonotype turned up a few times. The V gene is TRBV3-1, the J gene TRBJ1-2, with unresolved D. Germline-derived CDR1 and CDR2 are LGHDT and YNNKEL (reference sequence). Trimming removed 4 bases from V and 1 base from J, with 10 bases in between. The CDR3 covers 14 residues. The CDR3 DNA follows: TGTGCCAGCAGCCGCCAGCGGGGTAACTATGGCTACACCTTC. Residues: CASSRQRGNYGYTF.

The genes are TRBV5-1 and TRBJ2-5; TRBD2 matches 15 bases. The CDR3 runs to 19 residues. Germline CDR1 and CDR2: SGHRS and YFSETQ. Trimming removed 2 bases from V and 0 bases from J; junction bases left unmatched: 8. Here the CDR3 DNA reads TGCGCCAGCAGCTTTGCGCCGGGACTAGCGGGAGGACACCAAGAGACCCAGTACTTC. Translation: CASSFAPGLAGGHQETQYF. The entire variable domain, with the rest obtained from reference TRBV5-1 and TRBJ2-5, is as follows: KAGVTQTPRYLIKTRGQQVTLSCSPISGHRSVSWYQQTPGQGLQFLFEYFSETQRNKGNFPGRFSGRQFSNSRSEMNVSTLELGDSALYLCASSFAPGLAGGHQETQYFGPGTRLLVL.

This chain links TRBV5-5 with TRBJ1-5, with D possibly matching TRBD1 (5 bases). This CDR3 is 17 amino acids long. V dropped 0 bases and J dropped 7 bases, with 20 bases sitting between them. Germline CDR1 and CDR2: SGHKS and YYEKEE (reference sequence). The CDR3 DNA reads as TGTGCCAGCAGCTTGGCCGGTTGGAGGGGCAGGGACCAGCCCCAGCATTTT. This encodes CASSLAGWRGRDQPQHF.

The chain uses TRBV7-3 and TRBJ2-3, with a possible D match to TRBD2 (5 bases). Germline CDR1 reads SGHTA; CDR2 reads FQGTGA. Trimming took 2 bases from V and 4 from J, leaving 10 bases between them. The CDR3 consists of 14 residues. The CDR3 sequence is CASSLSGFSDTQYF. CDR3 sequence (DNA): TGTGCCAGCAGCTTATCGGGGTTTTCAGATACGCAGTATTTT. Drawing the rest from reference TRBV7-3 and TRBJ2-3, the complete variable domain is GAGVSQTPSNKVTEKGKYVELRCDPISGHTALYWYRQSLGQGPEFLIYFQGTGAADDSGLPNDRFFAVRPEGSVSTLKIQRTERGDSAVYLCASSLSGFSDTQYFGPGTRLTVL.

This chain uses TRBV19 with TRBJ1-5; D may be TRBD1 (6 bases). Trimming pared 3 bases from V and 2 bases from J, leaving 14 bases between. The germline CDR1 and CDR2 sequences are LNHDA and SQIVND (reference sequence). This CDR3 region has 16 residues. For the CDR3, the DNA is TGTGCCAGTAGTATCTGGGGGGCTATGGGCAATCAGCCCCAGCATTTT. Its protein product is CASSIWGAMGNQPQHF.

This clonotype was detected only a few times. This chain links TRBV27 with TRBJ1-6; the D gene is possibly TRBD1 (6 bases). This CDR3 spans 16 amino acids. The V gene's germline CDR1 is MNHEY and CDR2 SMNVEV (reference sequence). V was trimmed by 5 bases and J by 8 bases, leaving 19 bases between them. Here the CDR3 reads CASSPRSWGADSPLHF. The CDR3 DNA reads as TGTGCCAGCAGTCCACGATCTTGGGGGGCAGATTCACCCCTCCACTTT.

The chain joins TRBV20-1 to TRBJ2-5; TRBD1 is a possible D gene (5 bases). This CDR3 spans 12 amino acids. Germline assignment: CDR1 DFQATT and CDR2 SNEGSKA (reference sequence). The V end was cut by 3 bases, the J end by 5 bases, with 10 bases between. The CDR3 coding sequence is TGCAGTGCTAGTCAGGGTGGGGAGACCCAGTACTTC. Translating gives CSASQGGETQYF.

This clonotype was counted only a few times. The chain uses TRBV4-2 and TRBJ2-3, with TRBD2 matching over 10 bases. The CDR3 contains 17 residues. Germline V CDR1 and CDR2: LGHNA, YNFKEQ. The trim removed 4 bases at V and 3 bases at J, leaving 10 bases unmatched. DNA for the CDR3: TGTGCCAGCAGCCCAGACGGGGCTAGCGGGAGTACAGATACGCAGTATTTT. It is translated as CASSPDGASGSTDTQYF.

This clonotype was seen a few times. The chain employs TRBV11-2 and TRBJ2-1; TRBD2 matches 8 bases. Germline V gene lookup returns CDR1 SGHAT and CDR2 FQNNGV. CDR3 size: 16 residues. V trimming: 2 bases; J trimming: 4 bases; junction bases outside the gene matches: 7. The chain's CDR3 is CASSLISAGGYNEQFF. The CDR3 DNA reads TGTGCCAGCAGCTTAATTTCCGCGGGAGGATACAATGAGCAGTTCTTC.

The chain combines TRBV9 with TRBJ2-3; TRBD2 agrees at 9 bases. The CDR3 spans 16 residues. The germline V gene encodes CDR1 SGDLS and CDR2 YYNGEE. V lost 4 bases, J lost 9 bases, and 15 bases stayed unmatched. The CDR3 region has the DNA TGTGCCAGCAGCCCCCGGGAGCGGGAGGTTCCTTCGACGCAGTATTTT. Its translation is CASSPREREVPSTQYF. Filled out from reference TRBV9 and TRBJ2-3, the complete variable domain reads DSGVTQTPKHLITATGQRVTLRCSPRSGDLSVYWYQQSLDQGLQFLIQYYNGEERAKGNILERFSAQQFPDLHSELNLSSLELGDSALYFCASSPREREVPSTQYFGPGTRLTVL.

The chain has TRBV12-3 or TRBV12-4 and TRBJ2-3, with D possibly matching TRBD2 (5 bases). V lost 7 bases and J lost 7, with 15 bases in between. The CDR3 runs 13 residues. This chain's CDR3 is CASTPRGINTQYF. The CDR3 bases are TGTGCCAGCACTCCAAGAGGGATTAATACGCAGTATTTT.

The chain joins TRBV6-2 or TRBV6-3 to TRBJ2-7, with TRBD2 matching 13 bases. The CDR3 length is 18 residues. The germline gives CDR1 MNHEY, CDR2 SVGEGT. V was clipped by 6 bases and J by 2 bases; unmatched bases: 13. The DNA of the CDR3 is TGTGCCAGCAGGGGGGCCACGCTCGGGACTAGCGGGACCTACGAGCAGTACTTC. Protein sequence: CASRGATLGTSGTYEQYF.

This chain joins TRBV7-8 and TRBJ2-7; TRBD2 matches 8 bases. Germline lookup yields CDR1 SGHVS and CDR2 FQNEAQ. J gave up 3 bases and V 7 bases, and 17 bases lay outside the gene matches. This CDR3 contains 17 residues. CDR3 nucleotide sequence: TGTGCCAGCACCCTAGGGGGAAAGAAAGCGGGGGACTACGAGCAGTACTTC. Its protein product is CASTLGGKKAGDYEQYF.